This T cell receptor (beta chain) was documented in a study of CXCR3-negative and CXCR3-positive naive CD8 T cells. Whole-study findings and limits: TRBV-TRBJ usage was similar across naive CXCR3 subsets but distinct in memory cells. TCR strength was inferred from TRB CDR3 properties, while surface CD5 was comparable between naive subsets. TRB CDR3s were more hydrophobic in CXCR3-positive than in CXCR3-negative naive cells.

Germline CDR1 and CDR2: DFQATT and SNEGSKA (reference sequence). There are 13 residues in the CDR3. As for this clonotype: Antigen: not known.

Libraries of TRB cDNA were made by 5' RACE and carried UMIs. TCRdb derives one entry per CDR3 protein from the 5' RACE reads, leaving out DNA. The listing contains 130,000 or so distinct CDR3 sequences. Sample: naive CXCR3+ CD8+ T cells from blood. Regarding subset: CD45RO-CCR7+CD27+CD95- naive CD8+ T cells expressing CXCR3 (TNR3+). The source of this sequence is a human donor in good health. Some clones in this sample may be carry-over from other donors' samples. The V and J genes are TRBV20-1 and TRBJ2-4; the TCRdb call, TRBD2, lacks DNA for checking. The CDR3 loop reads CSVGTSGGDIQYF.